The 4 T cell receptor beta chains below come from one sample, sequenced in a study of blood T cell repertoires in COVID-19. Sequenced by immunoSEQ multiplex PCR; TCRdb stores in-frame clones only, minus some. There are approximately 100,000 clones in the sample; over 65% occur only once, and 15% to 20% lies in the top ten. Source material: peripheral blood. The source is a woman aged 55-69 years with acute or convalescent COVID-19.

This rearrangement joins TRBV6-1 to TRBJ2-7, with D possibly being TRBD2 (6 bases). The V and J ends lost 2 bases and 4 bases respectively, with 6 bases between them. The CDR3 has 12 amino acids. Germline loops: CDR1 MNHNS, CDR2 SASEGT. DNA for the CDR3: TGTGCCAGCAGTGAACGGGGGTACGAGCAGTACTTC. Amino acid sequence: CASSERGYEQYF.

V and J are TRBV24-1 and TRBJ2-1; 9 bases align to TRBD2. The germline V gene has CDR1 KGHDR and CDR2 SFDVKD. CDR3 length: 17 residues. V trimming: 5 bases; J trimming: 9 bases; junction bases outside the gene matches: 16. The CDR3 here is CATSGASGRSKMGEQFF. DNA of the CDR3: TGTGCCACCAGTGGGGCGAGCGGGAGGTCCAAGATGGGTGAGCAGTTCTTC.

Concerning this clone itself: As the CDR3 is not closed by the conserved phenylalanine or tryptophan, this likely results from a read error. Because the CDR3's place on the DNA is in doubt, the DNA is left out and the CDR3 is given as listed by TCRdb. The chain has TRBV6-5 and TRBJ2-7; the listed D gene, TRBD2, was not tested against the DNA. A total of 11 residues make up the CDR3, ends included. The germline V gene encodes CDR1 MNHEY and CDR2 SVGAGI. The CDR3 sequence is CASVGRGAAFL.

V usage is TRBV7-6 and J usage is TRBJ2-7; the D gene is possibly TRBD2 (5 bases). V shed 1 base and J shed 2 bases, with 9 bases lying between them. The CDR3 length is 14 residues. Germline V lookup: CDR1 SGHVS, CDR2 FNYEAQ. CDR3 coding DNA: TGTGCCAGCAGCTTAGAAGCGGACCCCTACGAGCAGTACTTC. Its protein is CASSLEADPYEQYF.